The sequence of this T cell receptor beta chain was determined in a study of blood T cell repertoires in COVID-19. Germline assignment: CDR1 MDHEN and CDR2 SYDVKM. With V trimmed by 9 bases and J by 5 bases, 11 bases remained unmatched. The CDR3 is made up of 15 amino acids. Under the authors' procedure: Nucleated cell number was recorded as an estimate derived from reference gene primer amplification. Produced via immunoSEQ multiplex PCR; TCRdb's table is partial and in-frame only. V and J calls and clone size are given by that table; D and trimming were obtained from the DNA. This sample has under 250,000 clones, with over 70% found just once.

The chain uses TRBV28 and TRBJ2-2, with 8 nucleotides matching TRBD2. The clonotype originates from a woman in her seventies with acute or convalescent COVID-19. Sequenced input: peripheral blood. The CDR3 nucleotides read TGTGCCAGTCTCCCCGGACTAGCCTGGACCGGGGAGCTGTTTTTT. Amino acids: CASLPGLAWTGELFF.